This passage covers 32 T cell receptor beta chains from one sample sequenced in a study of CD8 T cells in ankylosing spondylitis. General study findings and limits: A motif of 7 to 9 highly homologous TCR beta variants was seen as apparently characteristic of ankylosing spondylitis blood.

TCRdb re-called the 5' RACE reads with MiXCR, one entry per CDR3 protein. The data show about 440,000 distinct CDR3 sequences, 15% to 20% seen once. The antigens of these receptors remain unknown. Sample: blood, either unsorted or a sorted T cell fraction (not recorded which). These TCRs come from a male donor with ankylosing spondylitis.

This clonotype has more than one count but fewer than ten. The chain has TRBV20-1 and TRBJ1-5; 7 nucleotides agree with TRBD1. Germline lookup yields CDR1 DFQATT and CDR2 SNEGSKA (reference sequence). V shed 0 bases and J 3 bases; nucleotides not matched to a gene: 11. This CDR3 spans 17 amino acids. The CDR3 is CSARDQTDRADNQPQHF. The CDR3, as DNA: TGCAGTGCTAGAGATCAGACCGACAGGGCCGACAATCAGCCCCAGCATTTT.

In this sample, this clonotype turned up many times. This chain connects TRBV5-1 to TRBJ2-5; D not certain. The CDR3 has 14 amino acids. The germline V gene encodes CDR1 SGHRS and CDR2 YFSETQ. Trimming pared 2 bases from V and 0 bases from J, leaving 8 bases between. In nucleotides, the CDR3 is TGCGCCAGCAGCTTCTCCGTGCACCAAGAGACCCAGTACTTC. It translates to CASSFSVHQETQYF.

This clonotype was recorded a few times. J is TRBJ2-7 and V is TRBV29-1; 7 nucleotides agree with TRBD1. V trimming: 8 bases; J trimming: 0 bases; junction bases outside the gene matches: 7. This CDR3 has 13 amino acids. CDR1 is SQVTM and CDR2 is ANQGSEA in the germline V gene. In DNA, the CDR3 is TGCAGCATCCGACAGGGTAGCTCCTACGAGCAGTACTTC. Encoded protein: CSIRQGSSYEQYF.

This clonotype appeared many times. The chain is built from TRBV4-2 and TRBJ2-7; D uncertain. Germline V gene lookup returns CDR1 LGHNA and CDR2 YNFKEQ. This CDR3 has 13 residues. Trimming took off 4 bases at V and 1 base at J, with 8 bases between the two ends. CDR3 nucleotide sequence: TGTGCCAGCAGCCGTGGGATATCCTACGAGCAGTACTTC. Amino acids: CASSRGISYEQYF.

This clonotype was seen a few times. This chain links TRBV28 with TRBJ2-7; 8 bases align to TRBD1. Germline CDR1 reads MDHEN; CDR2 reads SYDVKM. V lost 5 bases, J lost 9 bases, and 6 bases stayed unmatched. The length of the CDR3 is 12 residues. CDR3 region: CASSETGAGQYF. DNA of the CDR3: TGTGCCAGCAGTGAGACAGGGGCCGGGCAGTACTTC.

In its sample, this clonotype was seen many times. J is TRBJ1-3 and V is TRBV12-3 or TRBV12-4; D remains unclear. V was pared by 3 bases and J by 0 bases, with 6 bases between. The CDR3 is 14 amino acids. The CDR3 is CASSFGFSGNTIYF. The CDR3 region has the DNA TGTGCCAGCAGTTTCGGGTTCTCTGGAAACACCATATATTTT.

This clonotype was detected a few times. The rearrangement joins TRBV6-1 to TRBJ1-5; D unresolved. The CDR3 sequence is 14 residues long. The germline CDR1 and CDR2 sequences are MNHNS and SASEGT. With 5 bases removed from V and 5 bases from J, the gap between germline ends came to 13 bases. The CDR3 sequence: CASSPRGGYQPQHF. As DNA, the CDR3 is TGTGCCAGCAGTCCCCGGGGTGGGTATCAGCCCCAGCATTTT.

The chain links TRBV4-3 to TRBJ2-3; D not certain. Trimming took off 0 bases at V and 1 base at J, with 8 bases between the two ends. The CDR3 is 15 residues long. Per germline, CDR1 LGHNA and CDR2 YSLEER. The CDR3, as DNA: TGCGCCAGCAGCCAAGATGGTGTAGGCACAGATACGCAGTATTTT. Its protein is CASSQDGVGTDTQYF.

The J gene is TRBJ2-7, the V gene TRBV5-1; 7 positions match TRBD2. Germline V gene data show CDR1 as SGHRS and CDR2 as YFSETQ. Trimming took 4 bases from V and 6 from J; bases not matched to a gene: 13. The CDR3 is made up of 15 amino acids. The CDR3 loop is CASSPRGGGSAEQYF. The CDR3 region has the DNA TGCGCCAGCAGCCCCCGGGGCGGGGGAAGTGCCGAGCAGTACTTC. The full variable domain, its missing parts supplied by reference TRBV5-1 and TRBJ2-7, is KAGVTQTPRYLIKTRGQQVTLSCSPISGHRSVSWYQQTPGQGLQFLFEYFSETQRNKGNFPGRFSGRQFSNSRSEMNVSTLELGDSALYLCASSPRGGGSAEQYFGPGTRLTVT.

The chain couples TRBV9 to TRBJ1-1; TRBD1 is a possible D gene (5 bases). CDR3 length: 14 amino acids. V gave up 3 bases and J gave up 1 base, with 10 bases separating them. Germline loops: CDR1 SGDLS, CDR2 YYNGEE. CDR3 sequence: CASSGGLKNTEAFF. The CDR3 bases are TGTGCCAGCAGCGGGGGACTGAAGAACACTGAAGCTTTCTTT.

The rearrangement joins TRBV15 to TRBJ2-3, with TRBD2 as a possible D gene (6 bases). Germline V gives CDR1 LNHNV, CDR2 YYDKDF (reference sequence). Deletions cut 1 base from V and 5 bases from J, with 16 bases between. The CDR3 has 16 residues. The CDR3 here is CATSRVPARAGDTQYF. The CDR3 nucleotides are TGTGCCACCAGCAGAGTCCCAGCGAGAGCGGGAGATACGCAGTATTTT.

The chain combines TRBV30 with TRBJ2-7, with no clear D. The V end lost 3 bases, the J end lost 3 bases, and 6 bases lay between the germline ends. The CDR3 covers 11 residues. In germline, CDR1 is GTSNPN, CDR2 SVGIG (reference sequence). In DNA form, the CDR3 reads TGTGCCTGGAGGGGTGGCTACGAGCAGTACTTC. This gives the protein CAWRGGYEQYF.

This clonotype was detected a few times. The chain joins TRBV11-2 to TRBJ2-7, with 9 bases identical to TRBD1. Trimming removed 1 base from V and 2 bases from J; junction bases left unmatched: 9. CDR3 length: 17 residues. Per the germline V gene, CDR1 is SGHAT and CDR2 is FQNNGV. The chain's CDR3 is CASSLGWTQGATYEQYF. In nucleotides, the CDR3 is TGTGCCAGCAGCTTAGGTTGGACACAGGGGGCTACCTACGAGCAGTACTTC.

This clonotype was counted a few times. Here the CDR3 DNA reads TGTGCCAGCAGTCCCGGGACATCGAGGACCGGGGAGCTGTTTTTT. Translated: CASSPGTSRTGELFF. The V gene is TRBV28, the J gene TRBJ2-2; D may be TRBD1 (6 bases). The CDR3 runs to 15 residues. The V end was cut by 5 bases, the J end by 5 bases, with 15 bases between. Per the germline V gene, CDR1 is MDHEN and CDR2 is SYDVKM. The variable domain in full, completed from reference TRBV28 and TRBJ2-2, reads DVKVTQSSRYLVKRTGEKVFLECVQDMDHENMFWYRQDPGLGLRLIYFSYDVKMKEKGDIPEGYSVSREKKERFSLILESASTNQTSMYLCASSPGTSRTGELFFGEGSRLTVL.

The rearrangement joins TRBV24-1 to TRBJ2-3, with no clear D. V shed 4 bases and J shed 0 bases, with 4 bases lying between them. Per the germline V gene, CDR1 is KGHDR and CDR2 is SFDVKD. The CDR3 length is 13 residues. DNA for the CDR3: TGTGCCACCAGTGAGGACAGCACAGATACGCAGTATTTT. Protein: CATSEDSTDTQYF.

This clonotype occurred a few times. This CDR3 is CSASFRTSGVGEQFF. CDR3 bases: TGCAGTGCTAGTTTCCGGACTAGCGGGGTCGGTGAGCAGTTCTTC. The chain carries TRBV20-1 and TRBJ2-1, with TRBD2 identical over 12 bases. With V trimmed by 3 bases and J by 9 bases, 9 bases remained unmatched. The CDR3 is 15 amino acids. Germline values: CDR1 DFQATT, CDR2 SNEGSKA (reference sequence).

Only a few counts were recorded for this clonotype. The CDR3 protein is CASSLQLGTGGSTGELFF. The CDR3 nucleotides read TGTGCCAGCAGCTTACAACTCGGGACAGGGGGAAGCACCGGGGAGCTGTTTTTT. The gene calls are TRBV11-1 and TRBJ2-2, with TRBD1 identical over 11 bases. The germline V gene encodes CDR1 SGHAT and CDR2 FQDESV (reference sequence). V lost 2 bases and J lost 4; bases outside the gene matches: 9. CDR3 length equals 18 residues.

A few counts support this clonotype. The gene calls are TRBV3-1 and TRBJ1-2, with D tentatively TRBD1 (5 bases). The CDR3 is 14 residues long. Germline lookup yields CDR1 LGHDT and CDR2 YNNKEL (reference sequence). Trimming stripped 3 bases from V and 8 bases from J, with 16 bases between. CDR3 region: CASSHLEGAEGYTF. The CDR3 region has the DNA TGTGCCAGCAGCCACCTTGAAGGGGCGGAAGGCTACACCTTC.

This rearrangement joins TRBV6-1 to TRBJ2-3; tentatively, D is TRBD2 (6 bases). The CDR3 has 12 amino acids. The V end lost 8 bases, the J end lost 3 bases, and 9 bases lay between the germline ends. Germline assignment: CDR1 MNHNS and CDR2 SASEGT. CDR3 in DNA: TGTGCCAGCGCTAGCGAGACAGATACGCAGTATTTT. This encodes CASASETDTQYF.

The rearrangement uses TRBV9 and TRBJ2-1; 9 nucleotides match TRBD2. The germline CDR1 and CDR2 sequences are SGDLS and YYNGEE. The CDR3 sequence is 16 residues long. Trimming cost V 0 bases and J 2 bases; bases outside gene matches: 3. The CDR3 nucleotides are TGTGCCAGCAGCGTAGCTGGCGGGAGGGCCTACAATGAGCAGTTCTTC. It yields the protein CASSVAGGRAYNEQFF.

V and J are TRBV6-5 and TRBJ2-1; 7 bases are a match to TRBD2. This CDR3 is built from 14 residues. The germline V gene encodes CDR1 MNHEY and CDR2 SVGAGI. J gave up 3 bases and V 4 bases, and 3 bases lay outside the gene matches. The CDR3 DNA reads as TGTGCCAGCAGTTCTCGGGGGGACTACAATGAGCAGTTCTTC. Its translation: CASSSRGDYNEQFF.

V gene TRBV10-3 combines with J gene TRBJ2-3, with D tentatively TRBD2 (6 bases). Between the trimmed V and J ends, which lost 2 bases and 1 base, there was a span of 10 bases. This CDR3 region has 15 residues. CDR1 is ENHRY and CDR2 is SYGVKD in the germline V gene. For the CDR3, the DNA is TGTGCCATCAGTGAGAGCGGGCCCGGCACAGATACGCAGTATTTT. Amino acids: CAISESGPGTDTQYF.

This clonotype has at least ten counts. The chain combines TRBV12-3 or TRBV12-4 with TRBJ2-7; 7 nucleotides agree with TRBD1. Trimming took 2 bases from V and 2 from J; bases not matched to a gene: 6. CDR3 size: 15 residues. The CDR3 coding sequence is TGTGCCAGCAGTTTATCCGGGACAGCTACCTACGAGCAGTACTTC. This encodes CASSLSGTATYEQYF.

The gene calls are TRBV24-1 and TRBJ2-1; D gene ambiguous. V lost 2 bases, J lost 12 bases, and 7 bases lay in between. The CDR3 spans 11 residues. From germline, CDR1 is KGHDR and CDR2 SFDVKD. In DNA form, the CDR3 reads TGTGCCACCAGTGATTCGCTTGGGCAGTTCTTC. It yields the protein CATSDSLGQFF.

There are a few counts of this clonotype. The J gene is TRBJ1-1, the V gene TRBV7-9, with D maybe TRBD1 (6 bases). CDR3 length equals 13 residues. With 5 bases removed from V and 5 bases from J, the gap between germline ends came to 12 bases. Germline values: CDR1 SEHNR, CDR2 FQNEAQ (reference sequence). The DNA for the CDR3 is TGTGCCAGCAGCCAGGGGCCTAGGACTGAAGCTTTCTTT. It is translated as CASSQGPRTEAFF.

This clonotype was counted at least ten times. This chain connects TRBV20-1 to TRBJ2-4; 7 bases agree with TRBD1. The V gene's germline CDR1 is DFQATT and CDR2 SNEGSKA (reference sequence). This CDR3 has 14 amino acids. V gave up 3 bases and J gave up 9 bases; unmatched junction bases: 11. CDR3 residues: CSASNPGTEGIQYF. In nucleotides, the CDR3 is TGCAGTGCTAGCAACCCCGGGACAGAGGGCATTCAGTACTTC.

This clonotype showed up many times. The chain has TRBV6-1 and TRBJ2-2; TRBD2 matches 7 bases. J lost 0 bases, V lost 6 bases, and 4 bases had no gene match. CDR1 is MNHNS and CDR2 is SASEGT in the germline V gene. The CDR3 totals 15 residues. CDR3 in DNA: TGTGCCAGCAGAGACGGGGGGACGAACACCGGGGAGCTGTTTTTT. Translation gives CASRDGGTNTGELFF.

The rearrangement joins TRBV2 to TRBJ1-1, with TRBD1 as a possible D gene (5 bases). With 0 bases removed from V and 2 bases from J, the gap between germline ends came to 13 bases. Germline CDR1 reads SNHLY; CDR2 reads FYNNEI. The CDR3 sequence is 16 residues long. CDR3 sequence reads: CASSEALGQGNTEAFF. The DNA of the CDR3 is TGTGCCAGCAGTGAAGCGCTTGGCCAGGGTAACACTGAAGCTTTCTTT.

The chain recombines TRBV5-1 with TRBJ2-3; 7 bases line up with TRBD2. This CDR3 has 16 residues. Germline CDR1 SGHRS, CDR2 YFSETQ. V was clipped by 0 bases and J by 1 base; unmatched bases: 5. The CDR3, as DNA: TGCGCCAGCAGCTTGGAGGCTAGCGGACGCACAGATACGCAGTATTTT. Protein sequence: CASSLEASGRTDTQYF.

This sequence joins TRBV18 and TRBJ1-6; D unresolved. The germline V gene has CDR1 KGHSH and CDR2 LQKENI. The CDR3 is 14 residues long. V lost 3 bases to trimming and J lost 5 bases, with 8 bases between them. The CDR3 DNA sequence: TGTGCCAGCTCACCGGAAAGGAATAATTCACCCCTCCACTTT. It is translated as CASSPERNNSPLHF. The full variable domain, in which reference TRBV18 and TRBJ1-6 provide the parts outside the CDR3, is NAGVMQNPRHLVRRRGQEARLRCSPMKGHSHVYWYRQLPEEGLKFMVYLQKENIIDESGMPKERFSAEFPKEGPSILRIQQVVRGDSAAYFCASSPERNNSPLHFGNGTRLTVT.

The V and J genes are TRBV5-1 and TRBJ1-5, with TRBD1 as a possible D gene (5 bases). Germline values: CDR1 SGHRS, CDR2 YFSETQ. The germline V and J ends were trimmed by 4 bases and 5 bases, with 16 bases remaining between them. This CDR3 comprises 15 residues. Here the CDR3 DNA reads TGCGCCAGCAGCGTGAGCGGTGCAGGGCATCAGCCCCAGCATTTT. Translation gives CASSVSGAGHQPQHF.

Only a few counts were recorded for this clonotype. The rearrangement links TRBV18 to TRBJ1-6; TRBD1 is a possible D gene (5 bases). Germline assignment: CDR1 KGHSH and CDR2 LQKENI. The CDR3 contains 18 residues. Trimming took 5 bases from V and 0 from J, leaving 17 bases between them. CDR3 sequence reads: CASSSQPGPSSYNSPLHF. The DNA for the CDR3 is TGTGCCAGCTCATCACAGCCGGGGCCGAGCTCCTATAATTCACCCCTCCACTTT. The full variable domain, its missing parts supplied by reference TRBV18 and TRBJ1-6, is NAGVMQNPRHLVRRRGQEARLRCSPMKGHSHVYWYRQLPEEGLKFMVYLQKENIIDESGMPKERFSAEFPKEGPSILRIQQVVRGDSAAYFCASSSQPGPSSYNSPLHFGNGTRLTVT.